This T cell receptor (beta chain) emerged from a study of early T cells in non-severe SARS-CoV-2 infection. As to this clonotype: What it binds is not known.

Researchers attached unique molecular identifiers to individual cDNA molecules. Via MiXCR, TCRdb re-called the 5' RACE reads, giving one row per CDR3 protein. In the table there are tens of thousands of distinct CDR3 sequences, about an eighth of which are singletons. CDR1 and CDR2 from the germline V gene are KGHDR and SFDVKD. The V segment lost 4 bases and the J segment 3 bases; nucleotides outside the gene matches: 21. The CDR3 length is 21 residues. Findings and limits, study-wide: The VDJdb matching leaned toward anti-spike CD8 responses and overlooked private and CD4 specificities.

The TCR was taken from an adult who was a healthcare worker with PCR-confirmed SARS-CoV-2 infection or an uninfected control (not recorded which). V usage is TRBV24-1 and J usage is TRBJ2-2; 8 positions match TRBD1. The sample was whole blood, taken at baseline. The CDR3 DNA reads as TGTGCCACCAGTGACAGGCCGGCGAGGACAGGGTTAAATTTGGACACCGGGGAGCTGTTTTTT. Translation: CATSDRPARTGLNLDTGELFF.